The 24 T cell receptor beta chains reported below all come from one sample, sequenced in a study of blood T cell repertoires in COVID-19. The table came from immunoSEQ multiplex PCR; TCRdb's copy has only in-frame clones and leaves some out. This table holds roughly 130,000 clones, 88% found once. The sample taken for sequencing was peripheral blood. All receptors derive from a man aged 60 to 75 with active or convalescent COVID-19.

The chain carries TRBV11-3 and TRBJ2-1; 11 bases line up with TRBD2. With V trimmed by 0 bases and J by 6 bases, 10 bases remained unmatched. Looked up from germline, CDR1 is SGHNT and CDR2 is YENEEA. This CDR3 comprises 18 residues. This chain's CDR3 is CASSLDRSLAGGSNEQFF. The CDR3 nucleotides read TGTGCCAGCAGCTTAGATCGTTCGTTAGCGGGAGGGAGCAATGAGCAGTTCTTC.

This clone came up a few times. The junction and the germline gene differ at one end; a read error may be behind it. This sequence joins TRBV2 and TRBJ2-7, with 8 bases that match TRBD2. Germline CDR1 and CDR2: SNHLY and FYNNEI. CDR3 length equals 13 residues. The CDR3 is CASRGTSSSEQYF. The CDR3 DNA is TGTGCCAGCAGGGGGACTAGTTCCTCCGAGCAGTACTTC.

V gene TRBV19 combines with J gene TRBJ2-1; 11 bases map to TRBD2. The length of the CDR3 is 17 residues. CDR1 is LNHDA, CDR2 SQIVND, per germline (reference sequence). Trimming at V came to 7 bases and at J to 7 bases, leaving 15 bases not matched to a gene. The CDR3, as DNA: TGTGCCAGTACCAAGAGCACTAGCGGGAGTCTGTGGAATGAGCAGTTCTTC. Protein sequence: CASTKSTSGSLWNEQFF.

As to this clone: Compared with germline, one end of the junction differs, possibly owing to a read error. The chain uses TRBV12-3 or TRBV12-4 and TRBJ1-5; D is possibly TRBD1 (5 bases). CDR3 length: 12 amino acids. DNA of the CDR3: TGTGCCAGCGGGGCAGGAAATCGGCCCCAGCATTTT. Translating it yields CASGAGNRPQHF.

The chain employs TRBV5-6 and TRBJ2-1, with TRBD2 matching over 11 bases. With 1 base clipped from V and 4 bases from J, the junction kept 1 base outside the gene matches. In germline, CDR1 is SGHDT, CDR2 YYEEEE. The CDR3 sequence is 15 residues long. The CDR3 is CASSLSSGGYNEQFF. The CDR3 DNA follows: TGTGCCAGCAGCTTGTCTAGCGGGGGGTACAATGAGCAGTTCTTC.

The chain combines TRBV6-5 with TRBJ1-2; no definite D call. The CDR3 length is 13 residues. Germline-derived CDR1 and CDR2 are MNHEY and SVGAGI. Trimming shortened V by 6 bases and J by 4 bases, and 12 bases separated the two germline ends. As DNA, the CDR3 is TGTGCCAGCAGGACCGGGTCGGTCTATGGCTACACCTTC. It encodes CASRTGSVYGYTF.

This chain links TRBV28 with TRBJ2-1; D call uncertain. CDR1 and CDR2 from the germline V gene are MDHEN and SYDVKM. Trimming pared 5 bases from V and 0 bases from J, leaving 8 bases between. The CDR3 runs 14 residues. The CDR3 spells CASSPQSSYNEQFF. CDR3 nucleotide sequence: TGTGCCAGCAGTCCACAGAGCTCCTACAATGAGCAGTTCTTC.

The CDR3: CASSLEGSGRAEQFF. In DNA form, the CDR3 reads TGCGCCAGCAGCTTGGAGGGGAGCGGGAGGGCTGAGCAGTTCTTC. The chain has TRBV5-1 and TRBJ2-1; 10 nucleotides line up with TRBD2. With V trimmed by 0 bases and J by 9 bases, 6 bases remained unmatched. The CDR3 sequence is 15 residues long. Germline CDR1 and CDR2: SGHRS and YFSETQ.

The chain links TRBV3-1 (or the pseudogene TRBV3-2) to TRBJ1-5; 7 bases fit TRBD1. Germline lookup yields CDR1 LGHDT and CDR2 YNNKEL (reference sequence). This CDR3 contains 16 residues. J gave up 4 bases and V 5 bases, and 11 bases lay outside the gene matches. The CDR3 bases are TGTGCCAGCAGCTCGTCCGCTGTGACAGGGAATCAGCCCCAGCATTTT. It is translated as CASSSSAVTGNQPQHF.

The V call is TRBV6-1, the J call TRBJ2-3; possibly TRBD1 for D (6 bases). CDR3 length equals 14 residues. Trimming stripped 1 base from V and 5 bases from J, with 10 bases between. Germline values: CDR1 MNHNS, CDR2 SASEGT. CDR3 sequence: CASSEGQGKDTQYF. DNA of the CDR3: TGTGCCAGCAGTGAAGGGCAGGGGAAAGATACGCAGTATTTT.

The gene calls are TRBV9 and TRBJ1-5; D gene unclear. CDR3 length equals 15 residues. Trimming pared 0 bases from V and 4 bases from J, leaving 11 bases between. Germline V gene sequence: CDR1 SGDLS, CDR2 YYNGEE. CDR3 nucleotides: TGTGCCAGCAGCGTAGCTGAAGGGAGGAATCAGCCCCAGCATTTT. Translating it yields CASSVAEGRNQPQHF. The whole variable domain, filled in from reference TRBV9 and TRBJ1-5, reads DSGVTQTPKHLITATGQRVTLRCSPRSGDLSVYWYQQSLDQGLQFLIQYYNGEERAKGNILERFSAQQFPDLHSELNLSSLELGDSALYFCASSVAEGRNQPQHFGDGTRLSIL.

The genes are TRBV11-3 and TRBJ2-5; maybe TRBD1 (5 bases). The CDR3 consists of 16 residues. CDR1 and CDR2 (germline): SGHNT, YENEEA. Between the trimmed V and J ends, which lost 6 bases and 3 bases, there was a span of 20 bases. CDR3 residues: CASSPGTGYSKETQYF. The DNA of the CDR3 is TGTGCCAGCAGTCCCGGTACAGGTTATTCTAAAGAGACCCAGTACTTC.

Here the CDR3 reads CASSYSRRRNTGELFF. CDR3 bases: TGTGCCAGCAGTTACTCAAGGCGGCGGAACACCGGGGAGCTGTTTTTT. The J gene is TRBJ2-2, the V gene TRBV6-5; no firm D call. The CDR3 is 16 residues long. In germline, CDR1 is MNHEY, CDR2 SVGAGI. V was clipped by 0 bases and J by 1 base, with 9 bases between them.

This chain links TRBV24-1 with TRBJ1-5, with D perhaps TRBD1 (5 bases). The germline V and J ends were trimmed by 7 bases and 2 bases, with 5 bases remaining between them. The CDR3 has 12 residues. Germline assignment: CDR1 KGHDR and CDR2 SFDVKD. Written as DNA, the CDR3 is TGTGCCACCAGACAGGGCAATCAGCCCCAGCATTTT. It codes for CATRQGNQPQHF.

The chain combines TRBV18 with TRBJ2-2; 11 bases map to TRBD2. CDR1 KGHSH and CDR2 LQKENI come from the germline V gene. Unmatched junction bases numbered 11, after V lost 3 bases and J lost 5 bases. The CDR3 runs to 18 residues. The CDR3 sequence is CASSPQLAGELYTGELFF. The DNA of the CDR3 is TGTGCCAGCTCACCTCAACTAGCGGGAGAACTTTATACCGGGGAGCTGTTTTTT.

This chain connects TRBV7-3 to TRBJ2-5, with TRBD1 matching 9 bases. The germline gives CDR1 SGHTA, CDR2 FQGTGA. V trimming: 0 bases; J trimming: 5 bases; junction bases outside the gene matches: 4. This CDR3 is built from 15 residues. The CDR3 nucleotides read TGTGCCAGCAGCTTAACCGGGACAGGGCGGGAGACCCAGTACTTC. This gives the protein CASSLTGTGRETQYF.

Written as DNA, the CDR3 is TGCGCCAGCAGCTTGGGACTAGCGGACAGCTCCTACGAGCAGTACTTC. This encodes CASSLGLADSSYEQYF. V and J are TRBV5-1 and TRBJ2-7; 9 bases map to TRBD2. Trimming cost V 0 bases and J 0 bases; bases outside gene matches: 4. Germline V gives CDR1 SGHRS, CDR2 YFSETQ. This CDR3 is 16 amino acids long. The full variable domain, rest sourced from reference TRBV5-1 and TRBJ2-7, is KAGVTQTPRYLIKTRGQQVTLSCSPISGHRSVSWYQQTPGQGLQFLFEYFSETQRNKGNFPGRFSGRQFSNSRSEMNVSTLELGDSALYLCASSLGLADSSYEQYFGPGTRLTVT.

This clone has just a few counts. This chain joins TRBV10-2 and TRBJ2-3; D is ambiguous. V lost 8 bases and J lost 4, with 7 bases in between. The CDR3 runs 11 residues. The germline CDR1 and CDR2 sequences are WSHSY and SAAADI. The CDR3 coding sequence is TGCGCCAGCGGGCAGGCAGATACGCAGTATTTT. It is translated as CASGQADTQYF.

The chain recombines TRBV5-1 with TRBJ2-3; no definite D call. The CDR3 sequence is 16 residues long. Germline V gene sequence: CDR1 SGHRS, CDR2 YFSETQ. The V and J ends lost 3 bases and 3 bases respectively, with 17 bases between them. For the CDR3, the DNA is TGCGCCAGCAGCTCATCTTTGACAATTACTACAGATACGCAGTATTTT. This translates into CASSSSLTITTDTQYF.

The J gene is TRBJ2-1, the V gene TRBV9, with 9 bases aligning to TRBD2. The CDR3 contains 14 residues. Losses at the gene ends were 5 bases for V and 7 bases for J; bases not matched to a gene: 7. From germline, CDR1 is SGDLS and CDR2 YYNGEE. This CDR3 is CASSIAGAVNEQFF. CDR3 nucleotides: TGTGCCAGCAGTATAGCGGGAGCGGTGAATGAGCAGTTCTTC.

The chain is built from TRBV29-1 and TRBJ2-1; D is unclear. Trimming took off 4 bases at V and 4 bases at J, with 8 bases between the two ends. Germline V CDR1 and CDR2: SQVTM, ANQGSEA. This CDR3 region has 12 residues. In DNA, the CDR3 is TGCAGCGTTGTCCCCAGATACAATGAGCAGTTCTTC. This gives the protein CSVVPRYNEQFF.

The chain uses TRBV30 and TRBJ2-1, with a tentative D call TRBD1 (6 bases). V lost 7 bases, J lost 4 bases, and 14 bases lay in between. This CDR3 is 13 amino acids long. CDR1 and CDR2 from the germline V gene are GTSNPN and SVGIG (reference sequence). CDR3 protein: CALDRQRYNEQFF. The CDR3 nucleotides are TGTGCCTTGGACAGACAAAGATACAATGAGCAGTTCTTC.

The V and J genes are TRBV9 and TRBJ1-3, with a possible D match to TRBD1 (5 bases). Germline V gene data show CDR1 as SGDLS and CDR2 as YYNGEE. CDR3 length equals 15 residues. Trimming took 2 bases from V and 3 from J, leaving 12 bases between them. The DNA for the CDR3 is TGTGCCAGCAGCGTCGACCAGGGAAGTGGAAACACCATATATTTT. It specifies CASSVDQGSGNTIYF.

The chain joins TRBV18 to TRBJ2-5; 9 bases are a match to TRBD2. Germline values: CDR1 KGHSH, CDR2 LQKENI. The junction had 3 bases not matched to a gene; V was cut back by 2 bases and J by 2 bases. The CDR3 spans 15 residues. CDR3 sequence reads: CASSPTAGGQETQYF. The CDR3 bases are TGTGCCAGCTCACCAACAGCGGGGGGTCAAGAGACCCAGTACTTC.